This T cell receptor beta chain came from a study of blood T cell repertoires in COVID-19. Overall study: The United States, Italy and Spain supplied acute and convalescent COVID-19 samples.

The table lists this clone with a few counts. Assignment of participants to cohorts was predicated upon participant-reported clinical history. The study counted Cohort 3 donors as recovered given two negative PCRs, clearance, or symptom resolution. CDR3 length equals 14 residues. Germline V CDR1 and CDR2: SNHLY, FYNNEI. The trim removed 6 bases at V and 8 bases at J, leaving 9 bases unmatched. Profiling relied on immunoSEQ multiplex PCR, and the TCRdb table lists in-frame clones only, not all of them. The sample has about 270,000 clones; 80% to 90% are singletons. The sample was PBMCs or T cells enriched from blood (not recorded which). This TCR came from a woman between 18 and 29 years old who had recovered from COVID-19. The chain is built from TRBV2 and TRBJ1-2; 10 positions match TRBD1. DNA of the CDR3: TGTGCCAGCAGGGGGGACAGGGGACCGGTGGGCTACACCTTC. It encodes CASRGDRGPVGYTF.